Presented here are 27 T cell receptor beta chains from one specimen sequenced in a study of cytomegalovirus exposure and HLA in healthy donors. Libraries were prepared by immunoSEQ multiplex PCR; TCRdb keeps only in-frame clonotypes and omits some of them. The table has 140,000 or so clones, around 90% seen once; the top ten hold under 5%. Sequencing input: PBMCs. These receptors all stem from a man in his late teens or twenties in good health and CMV-seropositive.

J is TRBJ2-7 and V is TRBV6-5, with 12 bases that match TRBD1. The CDR3 spans 14 residues. Unmatched junction bases numbered 5, after V lost 6 bases and J lost 5 bases. Germline CDR1 and CDR2: MNHEY and SVGAGI. The CDR3: CASREGTGGNEQYF. In DNA form, the CDR3 reads TGTGCCAGCAGGGAGGGGACAGGGGGCAACGAGCAGTACTTC.

The chain uses TRBV10-1 and TRBJ1-5; no clear D. Germline values: CDR1 WNHNN, CDR2 SYGVQD (reference sequence). The V gene lost 6 bases and the J gene lost 4 bases, with 10 bases spanning the gap. The CDR3 spans 13 residues. The CDR3 DNA follows: TGCGCCAGCAGCAGAACCTTGAATCAGCCCCAGCATTTT. This gives the protein CASSRTLNQPQHF.

Written as DNA, the CDR3 is TGTGCCTGGAGTATAACAGGGAGCTTCGATGGCTACACCTTC. Translating it yields CAWSITGSFDGYTF. The chain uses TRBV30 and TRBJ1-2; possible D gene TRBD1, 6 bases. V gave up 2 bases and J gave up 6 bases, with 16 bases separating them. Looked up from germline, CDR1 is GTSNPN and CDR2 is SVGIG (reference sequence). CDR3 size: 14 residues. Complete variable domain (other parts from reference TRBV30 and TRBJ1-2): SQTIHQWPATLVQPVGSPLSLECTVEGTSNPNLYWYRQAAGRGLQLLFYSVGIGQISSEVPQNLSASRPQDRQFILSSKKLLLSDSGFYLCAWSITGSFDGYTFGSGTRLTVV.

The gene calls are TRBV5-6 and TRBJ1-2; D remains ambiguous. Germline V CDR1 and CDR2: SGHDT, YYEEEE. V was shortened by 1 base and J by 5 bases, with 12 bases between the two germline ends. The CDR3 is made up of 14 amino acids. DNA for the CDR3: TGTGCCAGCAGCTTGAGAAGCTCACCGTATGGCTACACCTTC. It yields the protein CASSLRSSPYGYTF. Together with reference TRBV5-6 and TRBJ1-2, the CDR3 gives the full variable domain: DAGVTQSPTHLIKTRGQQVTLRCSPKSGHDTVSWYQQALGQGPQFIFQYYEEEERQRGNFPDRFSGHQFPNYSSELNVNALLLGDSALYLCASSLRSSPYGYTFGSGTRLTVV.

The rearrangement uses TRBV28 and TRBJ2-7, with a weak D call TRBD2 (6 bases). Germline CDR1 MDHEN, CDR2 SYDVKM. The germline V and J ends were trimmed by 10 bases and 0 bases, with 16 bases remaining between them. The CDR3 is made up of 14 amino acids. The CDR3 DNA follows: TGTGCCATCAGGACCGGGACTTACTCCTACGAGCAGTACTTC. Translated, it gives CAIRTGTYSYEQYF.

The chain is built from TRBV6-5 and TRBJ1-1, with D tentatively TRBD1 (5 bases). The CDR3 runs to 16 residues. Germline assignment: CDR1 MNHEY and CDR2 SVGAGI. V was cut by 1 base and J by 1 base, with 13 bases left in between. The CDR3 reads CASSYLTETANTEAFF. CDR3 sequence (DNA): TGTGCCAGCAGTTACTTGACAGAGACCGCGAACACTGAAGCTTTCTTT.

The V and J genes are TRBV28 and TRBJ2-1; D uncertain. Trimming shortened V by 2 bases and J by 4 bases, and 3 bases separated the two germline ends. The CDR3 runs to 12 residues. From germline, CDR1 is MDHEN and CDR2 SYDVKM. The CDR3 spells CASSLRYNEQFF. The CDR3 bases are TGTGCCAGCAGTTTACGGTACAATGAGCAGTTCTTC.

The V call is TRBV28, the J call TRBJ1-2; D unresolved. The CDR3 sequence is 13 residues long. Germline assignment: CDR1 MDHEN and CDR2 SYDVKM. V lost 3 bases to trimming and J lost 9 bases, with 14 bases between them. For the CDR3, the DNA is TGTGCCAGCAGTTTGGGTAGGCTAGAAAGCTACACCTTC. Its protein product is CASSLGRLESYTF.

This clone was observed a handful of times. V usage is TRBV10-3 and J usage is TRBJ1-5; possibly TRBD1 for D (5 bases). Trimming removed 0 bases at V and 4 bases at J, with 7 bases between. Germline CDR1 reads ENHRY; CDR2 reads SYGVKD. CDR3 length equals 14 residues. CDR3 region: CAISESGVNQPQHF. CDR3 nucleotide sequence: TGTGCCATCAGTGAGTCAGGGGTTAATCAGCCCCAGCATTTT.

The J gene is TRBJ1-2, the V gene TRBV2; TRBD1 is a possible D gene (6 bases). With 3 bases removed from V and 4 bases from J, the gap between germline ends came to 12 bases. Germline CDR1 is SNHLY and CDR2 is FYNNEI. There are 14 residues in the CDR3. As DNA, the CDR3 is TGTGCCAGCAGTGAGGCGACAGGCCTCTATGGCTACACCTTC. It encodes CASSEATGLYGYTF.

V usage is TRBV6-6 and J usage is TRBJ2-7; 9 bases map to TRBD2. Germline V gives CDR1 MNHNY, CDR2 SVGAGI (reference sequence). CDR3 length: 14 amino acids. J lost 5 bases, V lost 6 bases, and 8 bases had no gene match. CDR3: CASSPGTSKNEQYF. Here the CDR3 DNA reads TGTGCCAGCAGCCCCGGGACTAGCAAAAACGAGCAGTACTTC.

The chain combines TRBV4-1 with TRBJ1-6; D is undetermined. This CDR3 has 12 residues. The V gene lost 3 bases and the J gene lost 8 bases, with 5 bases spanning the gap. Germline V lookup: CDR1 MGHRA, CDR2 YSYEKL. The CDR3 protein is CASSQAYSPLHF. CDR3 DNA: TGCGCCAGCAGCCAGGCTTATTCACCCCTCCACTTT.

This CDR3 reads CASSLGTSAYEQYF. The CDR3 DNA follows: TGTGCCAGCAGCTTAGGGACTAGCGCCTACGAGCAGTACTTC. The chain carries TRBV7-2 and TRBJ2-7; 9 positions match TRBD2. The CDR3 covers 14 residues. Germline CDR1 reads SGHTA; CDR2 reads FQGNSA. The V segment lost 1 base and the J segment 2 bases; nucleotides outside the gene matches: 0.

The chain recombines TRBV6-6 with TRBJ1-3; 9 nucleotides line up with TRBD1. CDR1 and CDR2 (germline): MNHNY, SVGAGI (reference sequence). There are 15 residues in the CDR3. The J segment lost 3 bases and the V segment lost 5 bases, leaving 5 bases of the junction unmatched. CDR3 residues: CASSAGQGGGNTIYF. In nucleotides, the CDR3 is TGTGCCAGCAGTGCGGGACAGGGCGGTGGAAACACCATATATTTT.

V usage is TRBV4-1 and J usage is TRBJ1-3; D ambiguous. V was pared by 4 bases and J by 0 bases, with 10 bases between. The CDR3 is made up of 15 amino acids. The germline gives CDR1 MGHRA, CDR2 YSYEKL. CDR3 sequence (DNA): TGCGCCAGCAGCCCAGGTTACCGCTCTGGAAACACCATATATTTT. Encoded protein: CASSPGYRSGNTIYF.

This chain connects TRBV27 to TRBJ1-5; TRBD1 aligns across 7 bases. Germline V CDR1 and CDR2: MNHEY, SMNVEV (reference sequence). CDR3 length: 13 amino acids. V lost 3 bases and J lost 7; bases outside the gene matches: 3. This chain's CDR3 is CASSFSGGQPQHF. CDR3 DNA: TGTGCCAGCAGTTTCTCAGGGGGACAGCCCCAGCATTTT.

The chain couples TRBV5-4 to TRBJ2-7; D not certain. V was trimmed by 0 bases and J by 6 bases, leaving 4 bases between them. CDR3 size: 11 residues. CDR1 and CDR2 (germline): SGHNT, YYREEE (reference sequence). The CDR3 DNA reads TGTGCCAGCAGCTTGGGGCTCGAGCAGTACTTC. Amino acids: CASSLGLEQYF.

The chain couples TRBV7-9 to TRBJ1-5, with 9 bases fitting TRBD1. The junction had 3 bases not matched to a gene; V was cut back by 5 bases and J by 7 bases. From germline, CDR1 is SEHNR and CDR2 FQNEAQ (reference sequence). The CDR3 spans 13 residues. The CDR3 here is CASSPQGAQPQHF. The DNA for the CDR3 is TGTGCCAGCAGCCCACAGGGGGCCCAGCCCCAGCATTTT.

This CDR3 is CASSVGDNTDTQYF. DNA for the CDR3: TGTGCCAGCAGCGTAGGGGACAACACAGATACGCAGTATTTT. The chain combines TRBV9 with TRBJ2-3; TRBD1 is a possible D gene (6 bases). From germline, CDR1 is SGDLS and CDR2 YYNGEE. This CDR3 is built from 14 residues. Trimming shortened V by 0 bases and J by 2 bases, and 7 bases separated the two germline ends.

This chain connects TRBV6-5 to TRBJ1-2; D possibly corresponds to TRBD1 (6 bases). The CDR3 has 13 residues. Germline V gene data show CDR1 as MNHEY and CDR2 as SVGAGI. Trimming took 6 bases from V and 9 from J, leaving 17 bases between them. The CDR3 here is CASSLGQTMSYTF. In nucleotides, the CDR3 is TGTGCCAGCAGCCTAGGACAGACAATGAGCTACACCTTC.

This rearrangement joins TRBV2 to TRBJ1-5; D is undetermined. The CDR3 length is 13 residues. Germline lookup yields CDR1 SNHLY and CDR2 FYNNEI. V shed 5 bases and J shed 4 bases, with 9 bases lying between them. This chain's CDR3 is CASSYSLNQPQHF. The DNA of the CDR3 is TGTGCCAGCAGTTACAGCTTAAATCAGCCCCAGCATTTT.

The J gene is TRBJ1-5, the V gene TRBV6-1, with D maybe TRBD1 (6 bases). V shed 4 bases and J shed 4 bases, with 11 bases lying between them. The CDR3 contains 14 residues. Germline CDR1 MNHNS, CDR2 SASEGT. The CDR3 DNA reads as TGTGCCAGCAGTGGCCGGGACAAAAATCAGCCCCAGCATTTT. This translates into CASSGRDKNQPQHF.

The V and J genes are TRBV5-5 and TRBJ2-1, with 9 bases aligning to TRBD1. Looked up from germline, CDR1 is SGHKS and CDR2 is YYEKEE (reference sequence). The length of the CDR3 is 16 residues. The junction had 4 bases not matched to a gene; V was cut back by 1 base and J by 2 bases. The CDR3: CASSLTWTGAYNEQFF. The DNA of the CDR3 is TGTGCCAGCAGCTTGACCTGGACAGGGGCCTACAATGAGCAGTTCTTC. The full variable domain, with the rest looked up from reference TRBV5-5 and TRBJ2-1, is DAGVTQSPTHLIKTRGQQVTLRCSPISGHKSVSWYQQVLGQGPQFIFQYYEKEERGRGNFPDRFSARQFPNYSSELNVNALLLGDSALYLCASSLTWTGAYNEQFFGPGTRLTVL.

The V gene is TRBV7-8, the J gene TRBJ2-1, with 11 bases lining up with TRBD2. Germline V gene data show CDR1 as SGHVS and CDR2 as FQNEAQ. The CDR3 totals 16 residues. The trim removed 1 base at V and 8 bases at J, leaving 7 bases unmatched. CDR3: CASSLVLTSGSDEQFF. The CDR3 DNA reads TGTGCCAGCAGCTTAGTCTTAACTAGCGGGAGCGATGAGCAGTTCTTC.

This rearrangement joins TRBV5-4 to TRBJ2-5, with 9 bases that match TRBD1. The CDR3 spans 14 residues. Germline V gives CDR1 SGHNT, CDR2 YYREEE (reference sequence). Germline trimming cut 4 bases from V and 1 base from J; bases unmatched to any gene: 2. The CDR3 coding sequence is TGTGCCAGCAGCCGGGACAGGGTCCAAGAGACCCAGTACTTC. Residues: CASSRDRVQETQYF.

The chain links TRBV19 to TRBJ2-2; TRBD2 agrees at 10 bases. This CDR3 region has 17 residues. The V and J ends lost 0 bases and 1 base, in that order; junction bases with no gene match: 2. Germline V lookup: CDR1 LNHDA, CDR2 SQIVND (reference sequence). CDR3 in DNA: TGTGCCAGTAGTATAGACTCTAGCGGGAGGAACACCGGGGAGCTGTTTTTT. Its protein product is CASSIDSSGRNTGELFF.

V and J are TRBV14 and TRBJ2-7; no clear D gene. Germline CDR1 and CDR2: SGHDN and FVKESK. The V and J ends lost 4 bases and 2 bases respectively, with 12 bases between them. The CDR3 contains 14 residues. CDR3 in DNA: TGTGCCAGCAGCCTTATATCCCTAGCCTACGAGCAGTACTTC. This translates into CASSLISLAYEQYF.